This T cell receptor beta chain was obtained from a study of blood T cell repertoires in COVID-19. Study at large: There were acute and convalescent COVID-19 samples, and they came from the United States, Italy and Spain. The analysed material was cDNA or gDNA that came from T cells, B-cell-depleted T cells, or PBMCs.

This clone turned up a few times. Per the authors' pipeline: Amplification of reference gene primers provided the estimated nucleated cell counts. Using immunoSEQ multiplex PCR, the repertoire was profiled, and TCRdb retains in-frame clones only, with some absent. The D gene and trimming were derived from the DNA, and the V and J assignments and clone size from that table. The sample has tens of thousands of clones, about four fifths seen once. V lost 5 bases, J lost 1 base, and 10 bases stayed unmatched. The germline V gene has CDR1 SGHTA and CDR2 FQGNSA. This CDR3 has 16 amino acids. This chain connects TRBV7-2 to TRBJ2-7; 8 nucleotides agree with TRBD1. Source material: peripheral blood. This clonotype originated in a human donor in a cohort sampled during active COVID-19. Written as DNA, the CDR3 is TGTGCCAGCAGCCCCCCCCGCGGACAGGGTTCCTACGAGCAGTACTTC. This translates into CASSPPRGQGSYEQYF.